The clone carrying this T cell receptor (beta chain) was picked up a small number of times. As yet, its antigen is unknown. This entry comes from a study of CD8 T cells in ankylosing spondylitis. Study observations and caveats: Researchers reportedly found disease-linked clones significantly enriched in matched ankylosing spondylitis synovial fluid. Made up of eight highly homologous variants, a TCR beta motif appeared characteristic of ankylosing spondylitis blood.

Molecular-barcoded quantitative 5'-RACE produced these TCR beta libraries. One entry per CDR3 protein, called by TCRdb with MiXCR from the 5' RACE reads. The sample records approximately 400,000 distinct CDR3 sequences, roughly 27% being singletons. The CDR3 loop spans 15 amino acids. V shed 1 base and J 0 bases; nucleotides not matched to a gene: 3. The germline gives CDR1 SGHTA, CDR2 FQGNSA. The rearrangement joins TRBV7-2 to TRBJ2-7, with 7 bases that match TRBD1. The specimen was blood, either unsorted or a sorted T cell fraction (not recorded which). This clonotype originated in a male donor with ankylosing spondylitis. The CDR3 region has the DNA TGTGCCAGCAGCTTAGTGGGACAGAGCTCCTACGAGCAGTACTTC. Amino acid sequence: CASSLVGQSSYEQYF.